These 29 T cell receptor beta chains were all obtained from the same sample, sequenced in a study of sequential checkpoint blockade in melanoma (dated by TCRdb to the late 2010s). Libraries were prepared through the immunoSEQ multiplex PCR assay. Here the immuneACCESS table is served through TCRdb, limited to in-frame sequences with V and J called. Missing clones are a known gap in these copies; in checked studies unresolved V genes cover under half, and the rest lacks a known reason. This sample has approximately 19,000 clones in its table, and under 85% of those were observed once. The top ten clones comprise more than 4% of the sample. The treatment or condition label, as the study defines it: randomized to nivolumab then ipilimumab (arm A) or the reverse (arm B). The sequenced sample was tumor tissue (inferred from file names), obtained from a patient given nivolumab and ipilimumab in sequence. These receptors originate from a human donor with melanoma.

The chain couples TRBV25-1 to TRBJ1-2, with a possible D match to TRBD1 (5 bases). Germline V lookup: CDR1 MGHDK, CDR2 SYGVNS. Trimming removed 1 base from V and 0 bases from J, with 6 bases in between. CDR3 length: 14 residues. The CDR3 DNA follows: TGTGCCAGCAGTGAATTAGGGGCTAACTATGGCTACACCTTC. It translates to CASSELGANYGYTF.

A remark on this clone: At one of its ends the junction is not consistent with the germline gene, which may arise from a read error. The genes are TRBV9 and TRBJ2-7; 7 bases are shared with TRBD2. Germline CDR1 reads SGDLS; CDR2 reads YYNGEE. The CDR3 loop spans 15 amino acids. Here the CDR3 DNA reads TGTGCCGGCAGTGAAGGTCAGGGACTAACCTACGAGCAGTACTTC. It specifies CAGSEGQGLTYEQYF.

The chain has TRBV29-1 and TRBJ1-3; TRBD1 matches at 10 bases. The V and J ends lost 2 bases and 2 bases, in that order; junction bases with no gene match: 9. This CDR3 region has 17 residues. Germline values: CDR1 SQVTM, CDR2 ANQGSEA. The CDR3 loop reads CSVETGGQGGTGNTIYF. CDR3 coding DNA: TGCAGCGTTGAAACAGGAGGACAGGGGGGCACTGGAAACACCATATATTTT. Supplemented by reference TRBV29-1 and TRBJ1-3, the full variable domain reads SAVISQKPSRDICQRGTSLTIQCQVDSQVTMMFWYRQQPGQSLTLIATANQGSEATYESGFVIDKFPISRPNLTFSTLTVSNMSPEDSSIYLCSVETGGQGGTGNTIYFGEGSWLTVV.

This chain links TRBV6-8 with TRBJ1-1; the D is unclear. Germline V CDR1 and CDR2: MNHGY, SAAAGT. The CDR3 sequence is 13 residues long. V shed 7 bases and J shed 4 bases, with 13 bases lying between them. Here the CDR3 DNA reads TGTGCCAGCACCTCTGGCCCACGCACTGAAGCTTTCTTT. This codes for CASTSGPRTEAFF.

The rearrangement uses TRBV11-3 and TRBJ2-1; 9 bases align to TRBD2. After removal of 4 bases from V and 4 bases from J, the junction contained 11 bases not matched to a gene. Germline values: CDR1 SGHNT, CDR2 YENEEA. The CDR3 length is 17 residues. Here the CDR3 reads CASSSHSSGAKYNEQFF. The CDR3 DNA sequence: TGTGCCAGCAGCTCCCACTCTAGCGGGGCAAAATACAATGAGCAGTTCTTC. The full variable domain, its missing parts supplied by reference TRBV11-3 and TRBJ2-1, is EAGVVQSPRYKIIEKKQPVAFWCNPISGHNTLYWYLQNLGQGPELLIRYENEEAVDDSQLPKDRFSAERLKGVDSTLKIQPAELGDSAVYLCASSSHSSGAKYNEQFFGPGTRLTVL.

This clone appeared a few times. This chain joins TRBV28 and TRBJ2-7; 7 nucleotides match TRBD1. CDR1 MDHEN and CDR2 SYDVKM come from the germline V gene. This CDR3 region has 15 residues. The ends lost 2 bases at V and 6 bases at J; junction bases unmatched: 10. The CDR3 protein is CASSLGSTGSGEQYF. The CDR3 DNA is TGTGCCAGCAGTTTAGGGTCGACAGGGAGCGGCGAGCAGTACTTC.

CDR3 DNA sequence: TGTGCCAGCAGTTTAATCCAAGGGAACACCGGGGAGCTGTTTTTT. Translation: CASSLIQGNTGELFF. This rearrangement joins TRBV12-1 to TRBJ2-2. TRBV12-1 is a pseudogene locus. CDR3 length: 15 amino acids.

The gene calls are TRBV5-1 and TRBJ1-6; D gene ambiguous. Germline lookup yields CDR1 SGHRS and CDR2 YFSETQ. The CDR3 runs to 14 residues. The ends were cut back, 0 bases at V and 7 bases at J, with 8 bases in the middle. The CDR3, as DNA: TGCGCCAGCAGCTTGGGAGGACTCAATTCACCCCTCCACTTT. This translates into CASSLGGLNSPLHF. Supplemented by reference TRBV5-1 and TRBJ1-6, the full variable domain reads KAGVTQTPRYLIKTRGQQVTLSCSPISGHRSVSWYQQTPGQGLQFLFEYFSETQRNKGNFPGRFSGRQFSNSRSEMNVSTLELGDSALYLCASSLGGLNSPLHFGNGTRLTVT.

This clone counts as medium-sized. The chain uses TRBV18 and TRBJ2-1; TRBD1 matches at 7 bases. Germline values: CDR1 KGHSH, CDR2 LQKENI. The V segment lost 5 bases and the J segment 12 bases; nucleotides outside the gene matches: 10. The CDR3 has 13 amino acids. The CDR3: CASSSKQGVGQFF. The CDR3 DNA sequence: TGTGCCAGCTCATCGAAGCAGGGGGTTGGGCAGTTCTTC.

The chain carries TRBV5-1 and TRBJ2-2; D gene unclear. The CDR3 extends over 14 amino acids. Germline loops: CDR1 SGHRS, CDR2 YFSETQ. Trimming removed 0 bases from V and 6 bases from J, with 9 bases in between. CDR3 region: CASSLALQAGELFF. In DNA form, the CDR3 reads TGCGCCAGCAGCTTGGCCCTCCAGGCCGGGGAGCTGTTTTTT. The complete variable domain, with remaining parts taken from reference TRBV5-1 and TRBJ2-2, reads KAGVTQTPRYLIKTRGQQVTLSCSPISGHRSVSWYQQTPGQGLQFLFEYFSETQRNKGNFPGRFSGRQFSNSRSEMNVSTLELGDSALYLCASSLALQAGELFFGEGSRLTVL.

The chain combines TRBV25-1 with TRBJ2-2; no firm D call. The germline V and J ends were trimmed by 2 bases and 4 bases, with 8 bases remaining between them. The CDR3 covers 14 residues. Germline V CDR1 and CDR2: MGHDK, SYGVNS. In DNA form, the CDR3 reads TGTGCCAGCAGTGAAACCGGACGCACCGGGGAGCTGTTTTTT. It yields the protein CASSETGRTGELFF.

DNA for the CDR3: TGTGCCAGTAGTATCGGGAAGCGGGAGATATTAAATGAGCAGTTCTTC. Translation: CASSIGKREILNEQFF. The chain recombines TRBV19 with TRBJ2-1; 8 bases agree with TRBD2. With 3 bases clipped from V and 7 bases from J, the junction kept 11 bases outside the gene matches. This CDR3 contains 16 residues. Germline V lookup: CDR1 LNHDA, CDR2 SQIVND (reference sequence).

This sequence joins TRBV28 and TRBJ2-1, with D possibly matching TRBD1 (6 bases). V lost 7 bases, J lost 4 bases, and 17 bases lay in between. The CDR3 covers 15 residues. Germline lookup yields CDR1 MDHEN and CDR2 SYDVKM. CDR3 residues: CASKSSGTSYNEQFF. The DNA for the CDR3 is TGTGCCAGCAAGTCCTCCGGGACATCTTACAATGAGCAGTTCTTC.

This chain uses TRBV5-1 with TRBJ2-1, with 8 positions matching TRBD1. The CDR3 is 16 amino acids. Germline-derived CDR1 and CDR2 are SGHRS and YFSETQ. V dropped 3 bases and J dropped 2; count of bases not matched to a gene: 7. In nucleotides, the CDR3 is TGCGCCAGCAGCTCCTGGACAGGGCGCCCCTACAATGAGCAGTTCTTC. Translated: CASSSWTGRPYNEQFF.

Here the CDR3 DNA reads TGTGCCAGCAGCGAGGGTCTCTATGGCTACACCTTC. Its translation: CASSEGLYGYTF. This chain joins TRBV28 and TRBJ1-2; D not resolved. CDR3 length equals 12 residues. V was trimmed by 6 bases and J by 4 bases, leaving 9 bases between them. Germline V CDR1 and CDR2: MDHEN, SYDVKM.

This chain uses TRBV11-3 with TRBJ2-1, with D maybe TRBD2 (6 bases). The V gene's germline CDR1 is SGHNT and CDR2 YENEEA. Trimming took 1 base from V and 7 from J, leaving 17 bases between them. The CDR3 consists of 16 residues. The CDR3 nucleotides are TGTGCCAGCAGCTTAGGGTTAGCGGACCCTAGGAATGAGCAGTTCTTC. It translates to CASSLGLADPRNEQFF.

V gene TRBV8-2 combines with J gene TRBJ2-7; TRBD2 is the table's D call, not checked against the DNA. TRBV8-2 constitutes a pseudogene. The CDR3 sequence is 16 residues long. The CDR3 spells CASSSLGAGEHYEQYF. The CDR3 coding sequence is TGTGCCAGCAGTTCATTAGGGGCGGGAGAGCACTACGAGCAGTACTTC.

This chain connects TRBV4-1 to TRBJ1-5; D gene ambiguous. V shed 0 bases and J shed 4 bases, with 10 bases lying between them. The germline V gene has CDR1 MGHRA and CDR2 YSYEKL. The CDR3 is made up of 15 amino acids. DNA for the CDR3: TGCGCCAGCAGCCAAGATCCTCAGGTAAATCAGCCCCAGCATTTT. It yields the protein CASSQDPQVNQPQHF.

The V and J genes are TRBV6-4 and TRBJ1-1; no clear D. CDR1 is MRHNA and CDR2 is SNTAGT in the germline V gene. V shed 6 bases and J shed 3 bases, with 5 bases lying between them. The CDR3 length is 11 residues. DNA of the CDR3: TGTGCCAGCAGACAACACACTGAAGCTTTCTTT. Translation gives CASRQHTEAFF.

This rearrangement joins TRBV28 to TRBJ1-2, with D unresolved. V lost 2 bases to trimming and J lost 1 base, with 8 bases between them. The germline V gene has CDR1 MDHEN and CDR2 SYDVKM. This CDR3 spans 14 amino acids. The CDR3 loop reads CASSLPPRNYGYTF. CDR3 coding DNA: TGTGCCAGCAGTTTACCCCCCCGTAACTATGGCTACACCTTC.

The rearrangement joins TRBV18 to TRBJ1-4; possibly TRBD1 for D (5 bases). Germline-derived CDR1 and CDR2 are KGHSH and LQKENI. The CDR3 totals 13 residues. The ends were cut back, 4 bases at V and 5 bases at J, with 8 bases in the middle. The CDR3 bases are TGTGCCAGCTCACGGGACCGCAATGAAAAACTGTTTTTT. Its protein product is CASSRDRNEKLFF.

The chain links TRBV11-3 to TRBJ1-4; the match to TRBD1 covers 8 bases. J gave up 0 bases and V 5 bases, and 5 bases lay outside the gene matches. CDR3 length: 16 residues. Germline CDR1 SGHNT, CDR2 YENEEA. The CDR3 sequence: CASSPGQGPTNEKLFF. CDR3 in DNA: TGTGCCAGCAGCCCTGGACAGGGTCCAACTAATGAAAAACTGTTTTTT.

This sequence joins TRBV9 and TRBJ2-2, with D possibly TRBD1 on 6 matching bases. V dropped 5 bases and J dropped 4 bases, with 12 bases sitting between them. Germline-derived CDR1 and CDR2 are SGDLS and YYNGEE. This CDR3 comprises 14 residues. The CDR3, as DNA: TGTGCCAGCAGTGATAGAGGGGGCACCGGGGAGCTGTTTTTT. This translates into CASSDRGGTGELFF.

This chain connects TRBV9 to TRBJ2-3; TRBD1 matches 12 bases. V trimming: 6 bases; J trimming: 4 bases; junction bases outside the gene matches: 3. The CDR3 sequence is 14 residues long. Germline values: CDR1 SGDLS, CDR2 YYNGEE. DNA for the CDR3: TGTGCCAGCACCCGGGACAGGGGGCCAGATACGCAGTATTTT. Its protein product is CASTRDRGPDTQYF.

This rearrangement joins TRBV7-6 to TRBJ2-7; 8 bases agree with TRBD1. After removal of 1 base from V and 5 bases from J, the junction contained 4 bases not matched to a gene. From germline, CDR1 is SGHVS and CDR2 FNYEAQ. The CDR3 contains 14 residues. DNA of the CDR3: TGTGCCAGCAGCTTAGGGACAGGGCGCCACGAGCAGTACTTC. This gives the protein CASSLGTGRHEQYF.

The chain uses TRBV30 and TRBJ1-1; D is ambiguous. CDR1 GTSNPN and CDR2 SVGIG come from the germline V gene (reference sequence). The V gene lost 3 bases and the J gene lost 0 bases, with 11 bases spanning the gap. CDR3 length: 14 residues. The CDR3 nucleotides are TGTGCCTGGAGCGGAGACCGCATGAACACTGAAGCTTTCTTT. This sequence encodes CAWSGDRMNTEAFF. Combining the CDR3 with reference TRBV30 and TRBJ1-1 gives the whole variable domain SQTIHQWPATLVQPVGSPLSLECTVEGTSNPNLYWYRQAAGRGLQLLFYSVGIGQISSEVPQNLSASRPQDRQFILSSKKLLLSDSGFYLCAWSGDRMNTEAFFGQGTRLTVV.

The genes are TRBV6-7 and TRBJ2-6; 7 bases match TRBD2. TRBV6-7 is an ORF, with its function uncertain. CDR3 length: 17 residues. The J segment lost 0 bases and the V segment lost 5 bases, leaving 7 bases of the junction unmatched. This CDR3 reads CASSPTGGGSGANVLTF. CDR3 nucleotides: TGTGCCAGCAGTCCCACGGGAGGCGGCTCTGGGGCCAACGTCCTGACTTTC.

The chain employs TRBV6-8 and TRBJ2-3; 9 bases map to TRBD2. V shed 5 bases and J 3 bases; nucleotides not matched to a gene: 15. Per the germline V gene, CDR1 is MNHGY and CDR2 is SAAAGT. CDR3 length: 18 amino acids. CDR3 in amino acids: CASSKKPGGRAGTDTQYF. As DNA, the CDR3 is TGTGCCAGCAGTAAAAAACCAGGCGGGAGGGCCGGGACAGATACGCAGTATTTT.

The rearrangement links TRBV6-8 to TRBJ2-2, with unresolved D. CDR1 is MNHGY, CDR2 SAAAGT, per germline. The V end was cut by 7 bases, the J end by 1 base, with 7 bases between. CDR3 length: 13 amino acids. The CDR3 reads CASTPENTGELFF. CDR3 DNA sequence: TGTGCCAGCACACCAGAGAACACCGGGGAGCTGTTTTTT.